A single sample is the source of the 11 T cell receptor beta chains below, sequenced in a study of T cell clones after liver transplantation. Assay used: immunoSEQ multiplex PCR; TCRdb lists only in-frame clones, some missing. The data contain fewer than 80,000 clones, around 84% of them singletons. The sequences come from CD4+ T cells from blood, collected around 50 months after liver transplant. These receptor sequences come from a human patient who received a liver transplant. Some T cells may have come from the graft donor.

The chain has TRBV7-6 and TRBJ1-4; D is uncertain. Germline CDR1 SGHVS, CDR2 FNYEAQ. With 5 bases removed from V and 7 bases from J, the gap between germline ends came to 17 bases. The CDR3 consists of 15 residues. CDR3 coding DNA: TGTGCCAGCAGCCCAATTAGTGCCGTTGGTGAAAAACTGTTTTTT. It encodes CASSPISAVGEKLFF.

The CDR3 spells CASSENGEVRSPLHF. As DNA, the CDR3 is TGTGCCAGCAGTGAAAATGGAGAGGTTCGTTCACCCCTCCACTTT. V gene TRBV6-1 combines with J gene TRBJ1-6, with D hard to call. The germline V and J ends were trimmed by 2 bases and 9 bases, with 14 bases remaining between them. The CDR3 covers 15 residues. The V gene's germline CDR1 is MNHNS and CDR2 SASEGT.

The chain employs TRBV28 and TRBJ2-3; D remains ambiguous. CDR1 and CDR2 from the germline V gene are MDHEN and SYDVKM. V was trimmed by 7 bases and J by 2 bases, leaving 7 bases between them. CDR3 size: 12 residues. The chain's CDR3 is CASTSPTDTQYF. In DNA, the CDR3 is TGTGCCAGCACCTCGCCCACAGATACGCAGTATTTT.

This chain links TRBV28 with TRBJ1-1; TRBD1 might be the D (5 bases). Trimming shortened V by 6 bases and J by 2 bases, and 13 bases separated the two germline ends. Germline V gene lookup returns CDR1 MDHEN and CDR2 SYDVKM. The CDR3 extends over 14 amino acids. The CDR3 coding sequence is TGTGCCAGCAGACTATCTGGGGCCAACACTGAAGCTTTCTTT. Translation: CASRLSGANTEAFF.

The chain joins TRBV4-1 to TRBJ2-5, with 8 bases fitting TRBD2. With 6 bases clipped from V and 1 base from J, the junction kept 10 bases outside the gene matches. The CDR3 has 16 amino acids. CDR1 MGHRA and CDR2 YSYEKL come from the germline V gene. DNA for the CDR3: TGCGCCAGCAGACCCGGGAGGGCTGGGAGCCAAGAGACCCAGTACTTC. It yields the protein CASRPGRAGSQETQYF.

CDR3 amino acids: CASSQDPKYGYTF. The CDR3 DNA reads TGTGCCAGCAGCCAAGACCCCAAGTATGGCTACACCTTC. The chain couples TRBV14 to TRBJ1-2; no clear D gene. Trimming took 0 bases from V and 5 from J, leaving 7 bases between them. Per germline, CDR1 SGHDN and CDR2 FVKESK. CDR3 size: 13 residues. The variable domain in full, completed from reference TRBV14 and TRBJ1-2, reads EAGVTQFPSHSVIEKGQTVTLRCDPISGHDNLYWYRRVMGKEIKFLLHFVKESKQDESGMPNNRFLAERTGGTYSTLKVQPAELEDSGVYFCASSQDPKYGYTFGSGTRLTVV.

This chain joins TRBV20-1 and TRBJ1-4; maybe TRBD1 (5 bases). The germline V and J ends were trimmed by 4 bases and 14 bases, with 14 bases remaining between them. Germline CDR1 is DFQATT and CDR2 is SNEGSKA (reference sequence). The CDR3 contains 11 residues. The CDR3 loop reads CSANRDPGLFF. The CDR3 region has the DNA TGCAGTGCTAATAGGGACCCTGGGCTGTTTTTT.

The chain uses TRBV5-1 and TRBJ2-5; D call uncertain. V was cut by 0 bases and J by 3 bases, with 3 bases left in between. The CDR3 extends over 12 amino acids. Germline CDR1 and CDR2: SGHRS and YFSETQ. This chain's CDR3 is CASSLVEETQYF. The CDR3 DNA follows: TGCGCCAGCAGCTTGGTGGAAGAGACCCAGTACTTC.

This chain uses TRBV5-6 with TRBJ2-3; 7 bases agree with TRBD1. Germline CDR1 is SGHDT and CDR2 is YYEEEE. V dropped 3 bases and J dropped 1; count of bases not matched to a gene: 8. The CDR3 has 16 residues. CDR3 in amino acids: CASSYTGAVGTDTQYF. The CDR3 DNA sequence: TGTGCCAGCAGCTATACAGGGGCCGTGGGCACAGATACGCAGTATTTT.

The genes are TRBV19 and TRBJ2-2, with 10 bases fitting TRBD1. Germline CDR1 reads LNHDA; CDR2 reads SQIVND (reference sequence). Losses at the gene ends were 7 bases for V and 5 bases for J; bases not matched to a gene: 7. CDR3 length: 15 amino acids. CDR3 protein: CASIDRGLWTGELFF. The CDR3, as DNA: TGTGCCAGTATCGACAGGGGGCTGTGGACCGGGGAGCTGTTTTTT.

The CDR3 protein is CASSLSRYEQYF. The CDR3, as DNA: TGTGCCAGTAGCCTGTCCAGATACGAGCAGTACTTC. The chain employs TRBV19 and TRBJ2-7; D ambiguous. CDR3 length: 12 residues. The ends were cut back, 6 bases at V and 4 bases at J, with 10 bases in the middle. Germline assignment: CDR1 LNHDA and CDR2 SQIVND (reference sequence).